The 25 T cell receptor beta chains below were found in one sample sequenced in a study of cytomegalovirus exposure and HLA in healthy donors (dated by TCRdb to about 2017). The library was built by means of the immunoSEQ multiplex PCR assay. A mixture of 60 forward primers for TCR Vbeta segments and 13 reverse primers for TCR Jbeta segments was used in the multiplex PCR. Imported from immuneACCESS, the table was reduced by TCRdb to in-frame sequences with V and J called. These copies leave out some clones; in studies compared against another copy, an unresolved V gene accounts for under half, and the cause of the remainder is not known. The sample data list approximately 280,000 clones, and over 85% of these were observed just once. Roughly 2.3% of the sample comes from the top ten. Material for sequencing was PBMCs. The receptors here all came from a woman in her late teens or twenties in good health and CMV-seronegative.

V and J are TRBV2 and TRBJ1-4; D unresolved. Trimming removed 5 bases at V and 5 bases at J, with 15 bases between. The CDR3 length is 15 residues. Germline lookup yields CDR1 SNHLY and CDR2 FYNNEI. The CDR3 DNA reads TGTGCCAGCAGTATGGTGTGGGCAGGAAATGAAAAACTGTTTTTT. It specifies CASSMVWAGNEKLFF.

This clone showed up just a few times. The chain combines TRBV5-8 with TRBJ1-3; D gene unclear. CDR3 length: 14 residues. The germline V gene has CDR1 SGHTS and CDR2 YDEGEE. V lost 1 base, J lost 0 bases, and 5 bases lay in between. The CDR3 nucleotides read TGTGCCAGCAGCTTGTACACCTCTGGAAACACCATATATTTT. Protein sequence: CASSLYTSGNTIYF.

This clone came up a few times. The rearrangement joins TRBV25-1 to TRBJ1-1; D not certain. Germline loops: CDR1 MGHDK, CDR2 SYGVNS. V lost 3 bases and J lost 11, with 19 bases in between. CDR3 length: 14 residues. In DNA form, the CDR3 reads TGTGCCAGCAGTGAGATTGAGGGTCGGGAGAAGGCTTTCTTT. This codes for CASSEIEGREKAFF.

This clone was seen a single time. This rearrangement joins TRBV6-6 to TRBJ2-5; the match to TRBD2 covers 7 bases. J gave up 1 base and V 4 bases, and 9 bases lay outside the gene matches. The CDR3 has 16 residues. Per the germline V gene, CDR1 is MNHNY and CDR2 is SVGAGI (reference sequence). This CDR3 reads CASSSRREGSQETQYF. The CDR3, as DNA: TGTGCCAGCAGTTCGAGGAGGGAGGGGTCCCAAGAGACCCAGTACTTC.

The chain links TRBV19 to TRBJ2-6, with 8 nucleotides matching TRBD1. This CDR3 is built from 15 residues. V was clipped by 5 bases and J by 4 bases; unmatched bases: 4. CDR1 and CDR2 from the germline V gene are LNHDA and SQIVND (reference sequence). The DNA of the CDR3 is TGTGCCAGTAGTGTCAGGGGGCAAGGGGCCAACGTCCTGACTTTC. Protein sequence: CASSVRGQGANVLTF.

The CDR3 region is CASTPPGLTVGGTGELFF. The CDR3 DNA reads TGTGCCAGCACCCCCCCGGGACTGACTGTGGGGGGCACCGGGGAGCTGTTTTTT. The gene calls are TRBV9 and TRBJ2-2, with D maybe TRBD2 (6 bases). Trimming took 6 bases from V and 4 from J, leaving 25 bases between them. In germline, CDR1 is SGDLS, CDR2 YYNGEE. The CDR3 totals 18 residues.

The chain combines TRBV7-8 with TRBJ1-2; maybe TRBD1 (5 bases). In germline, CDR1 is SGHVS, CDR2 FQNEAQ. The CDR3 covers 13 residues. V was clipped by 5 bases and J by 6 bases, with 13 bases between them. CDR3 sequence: CASSPYSGDGYTF. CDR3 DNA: TGTGCCAGCAGCCCCTACTCGGGGGATGGCTACACCTTC. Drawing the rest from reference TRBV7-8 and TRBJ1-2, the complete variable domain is GAGVSQSPRYKVAKRGQDVALRCDPISGHVSLFWYQQALGQGPEFLTYFQNEAQLDKSGLPSDRFFAERPEGSVSTLKIQRTQQEDSAVYLCASSPYSGDGYTFGSGTRLTVV.

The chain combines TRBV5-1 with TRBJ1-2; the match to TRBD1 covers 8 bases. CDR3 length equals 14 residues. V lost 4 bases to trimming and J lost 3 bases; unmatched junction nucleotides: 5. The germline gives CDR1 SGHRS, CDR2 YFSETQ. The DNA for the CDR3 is TGCGCCAGCAGCCCCCGACAGGGGCACTATGGCTACACCTTC. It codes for CASSPRQGHYGYTF. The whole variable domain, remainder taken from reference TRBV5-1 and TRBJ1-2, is KAGVTQTPRYLIKTRGQQVTLSCSPISGHRSVSWYQQTPGQGLQFLFEYFSETQRNKGNFPGRFSGRQFSNSRSEMNVSTLELGDSALYLCASSPRQGHYGYTFGSGTRLTVV.

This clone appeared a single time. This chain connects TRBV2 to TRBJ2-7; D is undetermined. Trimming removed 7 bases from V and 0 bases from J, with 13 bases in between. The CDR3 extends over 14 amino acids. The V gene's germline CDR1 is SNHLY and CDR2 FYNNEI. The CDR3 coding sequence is TGTGCCAGCACTTTTTCGGTTAGCTCCTACGAGCAGTACTTC. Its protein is CASTFSVSSYEQYF.

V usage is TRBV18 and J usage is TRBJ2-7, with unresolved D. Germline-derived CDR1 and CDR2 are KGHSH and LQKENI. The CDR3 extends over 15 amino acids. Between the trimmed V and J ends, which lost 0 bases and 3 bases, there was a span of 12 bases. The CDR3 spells CASSPPYGGYYEQYF. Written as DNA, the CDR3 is TGTGCCAGCTCACCACCATACGGCGGTTACTACGAGCAGTACTTC.

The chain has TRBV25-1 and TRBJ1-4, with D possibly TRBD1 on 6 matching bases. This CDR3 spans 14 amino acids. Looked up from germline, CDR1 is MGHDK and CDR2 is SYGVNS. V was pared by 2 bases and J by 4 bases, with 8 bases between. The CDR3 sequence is CASSEAQGNEKLFF. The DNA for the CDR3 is TGTGCCAGCAGTGAAGCACAGGGTAATGAAAAACTGTTTTTT.

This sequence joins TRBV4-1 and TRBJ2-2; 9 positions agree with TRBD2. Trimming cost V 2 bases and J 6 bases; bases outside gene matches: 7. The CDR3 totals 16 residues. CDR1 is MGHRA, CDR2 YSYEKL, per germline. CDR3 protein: CASSQTGTSRSGELFF. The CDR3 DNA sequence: TGCGCCAGCAGCCAAACCGGGACTAGCAGATCCGGGGAGCTGTTTTTT.

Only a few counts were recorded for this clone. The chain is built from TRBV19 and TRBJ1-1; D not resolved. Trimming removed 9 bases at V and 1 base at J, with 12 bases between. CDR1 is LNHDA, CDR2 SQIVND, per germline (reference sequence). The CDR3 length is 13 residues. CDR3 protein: CASYGGPNTEAFF. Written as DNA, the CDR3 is TGTGCCAGCTATGGAGGACCGAACACTGAAGCTTTCTTT.

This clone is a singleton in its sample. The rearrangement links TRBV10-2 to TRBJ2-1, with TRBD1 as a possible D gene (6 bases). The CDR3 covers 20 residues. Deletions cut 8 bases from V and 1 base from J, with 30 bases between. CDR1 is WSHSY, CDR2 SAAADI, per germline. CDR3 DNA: TGCGCCAGCTTGGGGCCAGGGGACGAAATACCAAACCTTTCCTACAATGAGCAGTTCTTC. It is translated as CASLGPGDEIPNLSYNEQFF.

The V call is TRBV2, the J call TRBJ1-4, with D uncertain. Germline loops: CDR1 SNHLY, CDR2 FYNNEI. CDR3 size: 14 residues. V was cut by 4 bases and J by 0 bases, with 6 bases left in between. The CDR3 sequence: CASSVLTTNEKLFF. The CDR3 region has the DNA TGTGCCAGCAGTGTTCTAACAACTAATGAAAAACTGTTTTTT.

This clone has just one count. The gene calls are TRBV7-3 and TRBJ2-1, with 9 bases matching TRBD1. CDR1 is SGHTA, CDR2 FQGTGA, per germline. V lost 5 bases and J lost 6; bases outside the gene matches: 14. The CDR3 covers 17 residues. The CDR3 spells CASSRRTRDREINEQFF. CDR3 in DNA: TGTGCCAGCAGCCGAAGGACCCGGGACAGGGAAATCAATGAGCAGTTCTTC.

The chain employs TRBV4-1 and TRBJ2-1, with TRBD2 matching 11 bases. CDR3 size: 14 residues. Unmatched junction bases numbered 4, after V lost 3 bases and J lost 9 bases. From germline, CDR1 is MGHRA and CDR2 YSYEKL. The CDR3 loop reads CASSHLAGGVEQFF. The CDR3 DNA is TGCGCCAGCAGCCATTTAGCGGGGGGGGTTGAGCAGTTCTTC.

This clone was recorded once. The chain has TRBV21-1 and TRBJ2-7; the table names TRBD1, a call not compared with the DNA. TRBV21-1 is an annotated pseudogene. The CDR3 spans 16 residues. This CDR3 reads CASSGEDRGLTYEQYF. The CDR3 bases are TGTGCCAGCAGCGGGGAGGACAGGGGCCTAACCTACGAGCAGTACTTC.

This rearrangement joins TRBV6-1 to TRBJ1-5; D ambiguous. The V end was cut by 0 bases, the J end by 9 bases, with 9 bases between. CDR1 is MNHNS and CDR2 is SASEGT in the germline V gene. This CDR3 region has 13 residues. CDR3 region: CASSEALAPPQHF. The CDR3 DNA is TGTGCCAGCAGTGAAGCGTTGGCCCCGCCCCAGCATTTT.

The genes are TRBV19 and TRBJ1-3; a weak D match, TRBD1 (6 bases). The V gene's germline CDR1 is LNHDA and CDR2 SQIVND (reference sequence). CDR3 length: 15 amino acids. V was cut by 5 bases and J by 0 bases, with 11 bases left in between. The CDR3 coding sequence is TGTGCCAGTAGTCCAGGGGAAGCCTCTGGAAACACCATATATTTT. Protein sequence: CASSPGEASGNTIYF.

The CDR3 bases are TGTGCCAGCAGCGCCGGAGGGGAATATAATTCACCCCTCCACTTT. Its protein product is CASSAGGEYNSPLHF. V gene TRBV7-3 combines with J gene TRBJ1-6; maybe TRBD1 (5 bases). This CDR3 comprises 15 residues. The germline V and J ends were trimmed by 5 bases and 4 bases, with 12 bases remaining between them. In germline, CDR1 is SGHTA, CDR2 FQGTGA.

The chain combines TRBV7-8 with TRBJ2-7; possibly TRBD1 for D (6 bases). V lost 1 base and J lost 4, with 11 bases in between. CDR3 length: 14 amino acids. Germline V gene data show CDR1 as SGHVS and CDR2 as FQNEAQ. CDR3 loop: CASSLVSDRYEQYF. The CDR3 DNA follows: TGTGCCAGCAGCTTAGTATCCGACAGGTACGAGCAGTACTTC.

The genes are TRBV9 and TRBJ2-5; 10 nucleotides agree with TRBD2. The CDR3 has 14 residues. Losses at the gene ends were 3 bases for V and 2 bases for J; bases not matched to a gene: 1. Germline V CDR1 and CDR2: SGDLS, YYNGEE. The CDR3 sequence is CASSGSGGQETQYF. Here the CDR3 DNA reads TGTGCCAGCAGCGGTAGCGGGGGGCAAGAGACCCAGTACTTC.

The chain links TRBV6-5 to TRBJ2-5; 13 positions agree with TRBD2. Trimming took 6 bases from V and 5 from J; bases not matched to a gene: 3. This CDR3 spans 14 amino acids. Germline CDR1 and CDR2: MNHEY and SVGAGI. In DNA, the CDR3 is TGTGCCAGCAGAGGACTAGCGGGGGAGGAGACCCAGTACTTC. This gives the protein CASRGLAGEETQYF.

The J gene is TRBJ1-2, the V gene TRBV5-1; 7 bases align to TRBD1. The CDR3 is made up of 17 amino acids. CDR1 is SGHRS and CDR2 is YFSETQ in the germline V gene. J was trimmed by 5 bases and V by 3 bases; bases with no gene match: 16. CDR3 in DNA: TGCGCCAGCAGCTCTGGCCCCGGAACAGGGGTTAAGTATGGCTACACCTTC. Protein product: CASSSGPGTGVKYGYTF. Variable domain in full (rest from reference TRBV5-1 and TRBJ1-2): KAGVTQTPRYLIKTRGQQVTLSCSPISGHRSVSWYQQTPGQGLQFLFEYFSETQRNKGNFPGRFSGRQFSNSRSEMNVSTLELGDSALYLCASSSGPGTGVKYGYTFGSGTRLTVV.